The entry that follows covers one T cell receptor (beta chain) sequence. The antigen remains undetermined. It was with 60 Vbeta and 13 Jbeta primers that the PCR ran. Libraries were prepared by immunoSEQ multiplex PCR; TCRdb keeps only in-frame clonotypes and omits some of them. This table has 95,000 to 100,000 clones, under 85% appearing once. The CDR3 is 16 residues long. Germline CDR1 and CDR2: SGHKS and YYEKEE (reference sequence). The ends lost 2 bases at V and 8 bases at J; junction bases unmatched: 8. The data originate from a study of cytomegalovirus exposure and HLA in healthy donors. Overall study context: There were 350 to 400 genotyped donors. Of these, about 81% fell in the genetic ancestry cluster associated with self-reported Caucasian donors. Study-level findings and limits: Per a prior analysis, the majority of TCR beta V segments were productive roughly 87% or roughly 30% of the time. The study flagged approximately 180 TCR beta chains as cytomegalovirus-associated. HLA restriction was apparent for most CMV-associated TCR beta chains in a later analysis.

The V and J genes are TRBV5-5 and TRBJ1-5; 12 positions match TRBD1. The clonotype was recovered from a man aged 35 to 55 in good health and CMV-seronegative. What was sequenced was PBMCs. CDR3 loop: CASSLGDRGHVEPQHF. CDR3 DNA: TGTGCCAGCAGCTTAGGGGACAGGGGGCATGTGGAGCCCCAGCATTTT.